The clone carrying this T cell receptor (beta chain) has a single count. The data derive from a study of blood T cell repertoires in COVID-19. Study as a whole: The United States, Italy and Spain supplied acute and convalescent COVID-19 samples. Nucleic acid was either cDNA or gDNA, and it came from T cells, B-cell-depleted T cells, or PBMCs.

This CDR3 comprises 15 residues. Germline assignment: CDR1 MNHNY and CDR2 SVGAGI (reference sequence). Trimming removed 8 bases at V and 2 bases at J, with 13 bases between. Per the authors' pipeline: Reference gene primers were amplified, and this amplification served to estimate nucleated cell counts. The assay was immunoSEQ multiplex PCR, and TCRdb's table has in-frame clones only and misses some. For V, J and clone size, that table is used; D and trimming come from the DNA. This table has some 110,000 clones, roughly 87% appearing once. The chain combines TRBV6-6 with TRBJ2-6; maybe TRBD1 (5 bases). Sequenced material: peripheral blood. The TCR comes from a human donor in a cohort sampled during active COVID-19. The CDR3 spells CASFAGNAGANVLTF. The DNA of the CDR3 is TGTGCCAGCTTCGCAGGGAACGCTGGGGCCAACGTCCTGACTTTC.